The 18 T cell receptor beta chains listed next were all sequenced from one sample in a study of T cell responses to AZD1222 COVID-19 vaccine. Produced via immunoSEQ multiplex PCR; TCRdb's table is partial and in-frame only. Among over 95,000 clones listed, 88% were seen once. The sequencing here drew on peripheral blood, taken 28 days after the second AZD1222 dose. Receptor source: an adult who received the AZD1222 COVID-19 vaccine.

This clone was detected once. The chain couples TRBV19 to TRBJ1-2; possibly TRBD1 for D (5 bases). Germline V CDR1 and CDR2: LNHDA, SQIVND (reference sequence). V lost 6 bases to trimming and J lost 6 bases, with 14 bases between them. This CDR3 region has 13 residues. CDR3 sequence: CASRLLGGDGYTF. The CDR3 region has the DNA TGTGCCAGTAGACTCCTCGGGGGAGATGGCTACACCTTC.

The V call is TRBV6-5, the J call TRBJ1-2; maybe TRBD1 (5 bases). The CDR3 contains 13 residues. The germline V gene has CDR1 MNHEY and CDR2 SVGAGI. The ends were cut back, 0 bases at V and 12 bases at J, with 14 bases in the middle. This CDR3 reads CASSYSGTRGDTF. For the CDR3, the DNA is TGTGCCAGCAGTTACTCAGGGACCCGAGGCGACACCTTC.

V is TRBV6-5 and J is TRBJ2-7, with D perhaps TRBD2 (5 bases). Trimming stripped 8 bases from V and 6 bases from J, with 20 bases between. Looked up from germline, CDR1 is MNHEY and CDR2 is SVGAGI. This CDR3 is 14 amino acids long. This chain's CDR3 is CASLSRTSPREQYF. CDR3 DNA: TGTGCCAGCCTCTCACGGACTTCCCCTCGCGAGCAGTACTTC.

The table lists this clone with a few counts. V usage is TRBV7-3 and J usage is TRBJ2-5; TRBD2 aligns across 14 bases. The CDR3 contains 17 residues. The trim removed 5 bases at V and 0 bases at J, leaving 5 bases unmatched. Germline CDR1 reads SGHTA; CDR2 reads FQGTGA. This chain's CDR3 is CASSNPGLAGDQETQYF. CDR3 sequence (DNA): TGTGCCAGCAGCAACCCGGGACTAGCGGGAGACCAAGAGACCCAGTACTTC.

DNA for the CDR3: TGTGCCAGCTCAAACCCTGACAAAGGGAGAGAACCTAATGAAAAACTGTTTTTT. Its protein product is CASSNPDKGREPNEKLFF. This sequence joins TRBV18 and TRBJ1-4; D unclear. Germline V gene data show CDR1 as KGHSH and CDR2 as LQKENI. Between the trimmed V and J ends, which lost 5 bases and 3 bases, there was a span of 22 bases. This CDR3 has 18 residues.

V gene TRBV6-5 combines with J gene TRBJ2-7; TRBD2 agrees at 9 bases. The CDR3 runs to 15 residues. V lost 5 bases and J lost 3; bases outside the gene matches: 8. CDR1 is MNHEY, CDR2 SVGAGI, per germline. The CDR3 sequence is CASSTTSGEIYEQYF. The CDR3 DNA reads TGTGCCAGCAGTACGACTAGCGGTGAGATCTACGAGCAGTACTTC.

The chain is built from TRBV29-1 and TRBJ1-2; 11 bases match TRBD1. The ends lost 7 bases at V and 2 bases at J; junction bases unmatched: 6. Germline V lookup: CDR1 SQVTM, CDR2 ANQGSEA. The CDR3 covers 14 residues. CDR3 in amino acids: CSAGGQGDNYGYTF. Here the CDR3 DNA reads TGCAGCGCTGGGGGACAGGGGGACAACTATGGCTACACCTTC. The full variable domain, completed using reference TRBV29-1 and TRBJ1-2, is SAVISQKPSRDICQRGTSLTIQCQVDSQVTMMFWYRQQPGQSLTLIATANQGSEATYESGFVIDKFPISRPNLTFSTLTVSNMSPEDSSIYLCSAGGQGDNYGYTFGSGTRLTVV.

V and J are TRBV19 and TRBJ1-1; 8 positions agree with TRBD1. Germline assignment: CDR1 LNHDA and CDR2 SQIVND (reference sequence). There are 14 residues in the CDR3. J lost 6 bases, V lost 8 bases, and 11 bases had no gene match. The chain's CDR3 is CASHLDRDGSEAFF. CDR3 nucleotide sequence: TGTGCCAGTCACCTGGACAGGGACGGATCTGAAGCTTTCTTT. The full variable domain, with the rest looked up from reference TRBV19 and TRBJ1-1, is DGGITQSPKYLFRKEGQNVTLSCEQNLNHDAMYWYRQDPGQGLRLIYYSQIVNDFQKGDIAEGYSVSREKKESFPLTVTSAQKNPTAFYLCASHLDRDGSEAFFGQGTRLTVV.

The chain recombines TRBV5-1 with TRBJ2-3, with 11 bases that match TRBD2. The CDR3 totals 16 residues. CDR1 is SGHRS, CDR2 YFSETQ, per germline. V shed 0 bases, J shed 5 bases, and the junction held 5 bases outside the gene matches. The DNA of the CDR3 is TGCGCCAGCAGCTTGGATACTAGCGGGAGTCAAGATACGCAGTATTTT. It codes for CASSLDTSGSQDTQYF. The whole variable domain, remainder taken from reference TRBV5-1 and TRBJ2-3, is KAGVTQTPRYLIKTRGQQVTLSCSPISGHRSVSWYQQTPGQGLQFLFEYFSETQRNKGNFPGRFSGRQFSNSRSEMNVSTLELGDSALYLCASSLDTSGSQDTQYFGPGTRLTVL.

Here the CDR3 DNA reads TGTGCCAGCAGCCGGGACATAACCACCGGGGAGCTGTTTTTT. This encodes CASSRDITTGELFF. The chain carries TRBV6-5 and TRBJ2-2; TRBD1 is a possible D gene (6 bases). The CDR3 consists of 14 residues. Germline values: CDR1 MNHEY, CDR2 SVGAGI. Trimming shortened V by 6 bases and J by 4 bases, and 12 bases separated the two germline ends.

The chain has TRBV7-9 and TRBJ1-2; the match to TRBD1 covers 9 bases. The CDR3 contains 17 residues. Germline lookup yields CDR1 SEHNR and CDR2 FQNEAQ (reference sequence). The trim removed 0 bases at V and 11 bases at J, leaving 16 bases unmatched. CDR3 loop: CASSLAGGWGQGELYTF. DNA for the CDR3: TGTGCCAGCAGCTTAGCTGGCGGTTGGGGACAGGGTGAATTGTACACCTTC.

CDR3 in amino acids: CAWSAGWGELFF. Here the CDR3 DNA reads TGTGCCTGGAGCGCGGGTTGGGGGGAGCTGTTTTTT. The chain links TRBV30 to TRBJ2-2; D perhaps matches TRBD2 (5 bases). The ends were cut back, 3 bases at V and 8 bases at J, with 10 bases in the middle. The CDR3 is made up of 12 amino acids. Germline assignment: CDR1 GTSNPN and CDR2 SVGIG (reference sequence).

The gene calls are TRBV24-1 and TRBJ2-1, with D possibly matching TRBD1 (5 bases). Trimming left V 0 bases short and J 3 bases short, with 14 bases between. Germline assignment: CDR1 KGHDR and CDR2 SFDVKD. The CDR3 is 17 amino acids. The DNA for the CDR3 is TGTGCCACCAGTGATTTGCCGGCCGCAGGGAACTACAATGAGCAGTTCTTC. Translated: CATSDLPAAGNYNEQFF.

The chain carries TRBV5-8 and TRBJ1-1; D not certain. The CDR3 is 17 residues long. Per germline, CDR1 SGHTS and CDR2 YDEGEE. The V gene lost 6 bases and the J gene lost 6 bases, with 27 bases spanning the gap. CDR3 nucleotides: TGTGCCAGCACCCCCCGTTGGAGGGCAACCTTAAGGGCTGAAGCTTTCTTT. Protein sequence: CASTPRWRATLRAEAFF.

The rearrangement uses TRBV2 and TRBJ2-2; the D gene is possibly TRBD2 (5 bases). V lost 5 bases and J 1 base, leaving 8 bases between the germline ends. The CDR3 is 14 amino acids. Germline lookup yields CDR1 SNHLY and CDR2 FYNNEI. The CDR3 here is CASSLAVNTGELFF. CDR3 nucleotides: TGTGCCAGCAGTCTAGCAGTGAACACCGGGGAGCTGTTTTTT.

The chain has TRBV27 and TRBJ2-2; TRBD1 or TRBD2 may be the D gene (6 bases each). The germline CDR1 and CDR2 sequences are MNHEY and SMNVEV (reference sequence). V gave up 5 bases and J gave up 6 bases, with 16 bases separating them. The CDR3 spans 15 residues. The CDR3 sequence: CASSALGGWSGELFF. CDR3 coding DNA: TGTGCCAGCAGTGCGTTGGGGGGCTGGTCCGGGGAGCTGTTTTTT.

This rearrangement joins TRBV12-3 or TRBV12-4 to TRBJ2-7, with 8 positions matching TRBD2. The junction had 0 bases not matched to a gene; V was cut back by 5 bases and J by 3 bases. The CDR3 spans 12 residues. The CDR3 reads CASSTSGYEQYF. In DNA, the CDR3 is TGTGCCAGCAGTACTAGCGGCTACGAGCAGTACTTC.

This chain uses TRBV2 with TRBJ2-1, with 10 bases lining up with TRBD2. CDR3 size: 15 residues. Unmatched junction bases numbered 9, after V lost 4 bases and J lost 9 bases. CDR1 SNHLY and CDR2 FYNNEI come from the germline V gene. The CDR3, as DNA: TGTGCCAGCAGTGGAGACCCTAGCGGGAGTGGTGAGCAGTTCTTC. Translation: CASSGDPSGSGEQFF.